The clone carrying this T cell receptor (beta chain) was recorded only once. Its antigen is not identified. The data are from a study of T cell responses to AZD1222 COVID-19 vaccine. Notes on the study in general: When two AZD1222 doses had been given, Spike-specific TCR breadth and depth rose.

Sequencing was performed with immunoSEQ multiplex PCR; in TCRdb, only in-frame clones are kept and a portion is missing. This sample carries about 150,000 clones, roughly nine tenths of them seen once, and the ten largest clones take just over 5%. Trimming took off 2 bases at V and 6 bases at J, with 11 bases between the two ends. The CDR3 runs 13 residues. The germline V gene encodes CDR1 SGHTA and CDR2 FQGNSA. This clonotype was obtained from an adult in good health. This sequence joins TRBV7-2 and TRBJ2-7, with D tentatively TRBD2 (6 bases). This specimen consisted of peripheral blood, obtained on day 0 of AZD1222 vaccination. The DNA of the CDR3 is TGTGCCAGCAGCTTAATCCTGGGGGGCGAGCAGTACTTC. This encodes CASSLILGGEQYF.